This T cell receptor (beta chain) derives from a study of T cell clonotyping in hematopoietic cell transplantation. Findings and caveats of the study: Cells were unsorted, so CD4 and CD8 contributions were not separated. Few recipient clonotypes overlapped donors; over 95% were de novo at given depth. Pathologically expanded recipient clonotypes increased progressively from day 30 to day 180 as diversity fell. Graft donor and pretransplant recipient Inverse Simpson Index values predicted broader posttransplant TCR diversity.

The assay was immunoSEQ multiplex PCR, and TCRdb's table has in-frame clones only and misses some. The sample includes approximately 20,000 clones, more than 60% seen only once; the top ten take 14% to 15%. The CDR3 extends over 12 amino acids. Looked up from germline, CDR1 is SGHNT and CDR2 is YYREEE (reference sequence). V was trimmed by 0 bases and J by 8 bases, leaving 8 bases between them. About this clone: The antigen is undetermined.

J is TRBJ1-2 and V is TRBV5-4; D uncertain. Source material: peripheral blood mononuclear cells. The TCR originated in a man between 60 and 75 years old in good health. Some clones in this sample may be carry-over from other donors' samples. This CDR3 is CASSLGGWGYTF. Here the CDR3 DNA reads TGTGCCAGCAGCTTGGGTGGGTGGGGCTACACCTTC.